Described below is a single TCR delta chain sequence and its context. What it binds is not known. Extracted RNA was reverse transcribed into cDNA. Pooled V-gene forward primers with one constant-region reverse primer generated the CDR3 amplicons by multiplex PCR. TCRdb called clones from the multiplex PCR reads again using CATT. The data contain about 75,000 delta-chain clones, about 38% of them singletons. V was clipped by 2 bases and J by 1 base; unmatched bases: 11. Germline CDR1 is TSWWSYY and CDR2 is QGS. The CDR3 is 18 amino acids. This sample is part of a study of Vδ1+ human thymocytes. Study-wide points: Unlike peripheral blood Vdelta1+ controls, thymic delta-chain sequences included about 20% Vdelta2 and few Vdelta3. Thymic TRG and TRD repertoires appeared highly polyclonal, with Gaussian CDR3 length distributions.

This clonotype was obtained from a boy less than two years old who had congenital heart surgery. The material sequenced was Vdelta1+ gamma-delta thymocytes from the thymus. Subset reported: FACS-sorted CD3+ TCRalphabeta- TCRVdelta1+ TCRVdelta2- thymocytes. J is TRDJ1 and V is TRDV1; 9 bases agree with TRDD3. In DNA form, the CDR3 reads TGTGCTCTTGGGGAATCGGGGGGACTGGGGGACCTCACCGATAAACTCATCTTT. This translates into CALGESGGLGDLTDKLIF.